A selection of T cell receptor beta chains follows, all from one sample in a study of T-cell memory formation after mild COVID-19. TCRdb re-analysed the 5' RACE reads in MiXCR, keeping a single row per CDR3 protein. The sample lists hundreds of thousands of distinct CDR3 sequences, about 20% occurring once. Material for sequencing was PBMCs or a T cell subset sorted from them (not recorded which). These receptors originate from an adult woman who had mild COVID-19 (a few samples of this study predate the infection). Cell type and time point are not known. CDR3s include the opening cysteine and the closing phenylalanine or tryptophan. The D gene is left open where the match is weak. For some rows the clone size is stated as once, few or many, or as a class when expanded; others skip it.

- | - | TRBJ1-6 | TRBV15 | TGTGCCACCAGCAGAGATCCACAGGGCTTTAGCTCACCCCTCCACTTT | CATSRDPQGFSSPLHF
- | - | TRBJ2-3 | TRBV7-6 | TGTGCCAGCAGCCCCGGGATAGGAGATACGCAGTATTTT | CASSPGIGDTQYF
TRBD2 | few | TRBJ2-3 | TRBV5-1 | TGCGCCAGCAGCACCCCGGGACTAGCGGGGGGGCCGGTCCGCACAGATACGCAGTATTTT | CASSTPGLAGGPVRTDTQYF
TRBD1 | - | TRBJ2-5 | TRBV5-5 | TGTGCCAGCAGCTTGTCGGTGGGACAGTACCAAGAGACCCAGTACTTC | CASSLSVGQYQETQYF
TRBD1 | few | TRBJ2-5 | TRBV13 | TGTGCCAGCAGCTCGGACGACAGGGCAGAGACCCAGTACTTC | CASSSDDRAETQYF
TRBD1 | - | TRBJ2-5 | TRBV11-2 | TGTGCCAGCAGCCAAACATCCCGAGCCTCGGAGGACAGGGGGCGGGAGACCCAGTACTTC | CASSQTSRASEDRGRETQYF
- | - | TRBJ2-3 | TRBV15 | TGTGCCACCAGCAGAGATCGAGGCAGCCAGTACACAGATACGCAGTATTTT | CATSRDRGSQYTDTQYF
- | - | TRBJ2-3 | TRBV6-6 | TGTGCCAGCAGTTACATCTCTTTGGGGGAAGGAGATACGCAGTATTTT | CASSYISLGEGDTQYF
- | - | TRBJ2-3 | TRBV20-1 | TGCAGTGCTAACGGGGACCAGGGAGGAGATACGCAGTATTTT | CSANGDQGGDTQYF
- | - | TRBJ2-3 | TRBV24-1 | TGTGCCGTCGCCGGGAAAAGCACAGATACGCAGTATTTT | CAVAGKSTDTQYF